Listed below are T cell receptor beta chains from one sample, sequenced in a study of somatic mutations in cytotoxic T cells in rheumatoid arthritis. Measured with immunoSEQ multiplex PCR; TCRdb has only the in-frame clones, and not every one. The table records 15,000 to 20,000 clones, approximately 82% of them present only once. The sample was CD8+ T cells sorted from blood. The receptors come from an adult with rheumatoid arthritis. Each CDR3 is given with its conserved first and last residue. The D gene is left open where the match is weak. Not all rows give a size; the values are once, few, many and, for expanded clones, a class.

CDR3aa | CDR3nt | j_gene | v_gene | d_gene | abundance
CASSAPAGNTNEKLFF | TGTGCCAGCAGCGCCCCCGCGGGCAACACAAATGAAAAACTGTTTTTT | TRBJ1-4 | TRBV9 | . | .
CASSDRKTSGRYNEQFF | TGTGCCAGCAGTGACCGTAAGACTAGCGGGAGGTACAATGAGCAGTTCTTC | TRBJ2-1 | TRBV6-1 | TRBD2 | .
CASSQSGSSGNEQFF | TGTGCCAGTTCTCAGAGCGGGAGCTCGGGCAATGAGCAGTTCTTC | TRBJ2-1 | TRBV19 | TRBD2 | .
CATSRGFPIPGLGWDYEQYF | TGTGCCACCAGCAGAGGATTCCCCATTCCGGGACTAGGATGGGACTACGAGCAGTACTTC | TRBJ2-7 | TRBV15 | TRBD2 | .
CASSLGGGPPGNTIYF | TGTGCCAGCAGCTTAGGTGGGGGGCCCCCTGGAAACACCATATATTTT | TRBJ1-3 | TRBV7-6 | . | .
CASSPGTLAIYNEQFF | TGTGCCAGCAGTCCCGGGACCTTGGCAATCTACAATGAGCAGTTCTTC | TRBJ2-1 | TRBV27 | . | .
CASSIAGSNYEQYF | TGTGCCAGTAGCATTGCAGGGAGCAACTACGAGCAGTACTTC | TRBJ2-7 | TRBV19 | . | .
CASSEGQGAGANVLTF | TGTGCCAGCAGTGAAGGACAGGGTGCTGGGGCCAACGTCCTGACTTTC | TRBJ2-6 | TRBV6-1 | TRBD1 | once
CASSERDSSPLHF | TGTGCCAGCAGTGAAAGGGACAGTTCACCCCTCCACTTT | TRBJ1-6 | TRBV6-4 | TRBD1 | .
CASSVGNTIYF | TGTGCCAGCAGCGTAGGTAACACCATATATTTT | TRBJ1-3 | TRBV9 | . | .
CATLGYTF | TGTGCCACCCTTGGCTACACCTTC | TRBJ1-2 | TRBV19 | . | .
CASSMGQGAYNEQFF | TGTGCCAGCAGCATGGGACAGGGGGCTTACAATGAGCAGTTCTTC | TRBJ2-1 | TRBV5-6 | TRBD1 | .
CASSLLAGSSLHQPQHF | TGTGCCAGCAGCCTCCTCGCCGGGTCCTCCCTCCATCAGCCCCAGCATTTT | TRBJ1-5 | TRBV7-2 | . | .
CASSFPTGEQFF | TGTGCCAGCAGTTTTCCGACAGGAGAGCAGTTCTTC | TRBJ2-1 | TRBV6-5 | . | once
CASSEFEYTGELFF | TGTGCCAGCAGTGAATTCGAGTACACCGGGGAGCTGTTTTTT | TRBJ2-2 | TRBV6-1 | . | .
CASRETTVEQFF | TGCGCCAGCAGGGAAACCACGGTTGAGCAGTTCTTC | TRBJ2-1 | TRBV5-1 | . | .
CASSYSLAAYEQFF | TGTGCCAGCAGTTACTCTCTAGCGGCCTATGAGCAGTTCTTC | TRBJ2-1 | TRBV28 | TRBD2 | few
CASSLFCGGCNEQFF | TGCGCCAGCAGTCTCTTCTGCGGGGGGTGTAATGAGCAGTTCTTC | TRBJ2-1 | TRBV10-1 | TRBD2 | .
CASSLVAMGDNEQFF | TGCGCCAGCAGCTTGGTTGCGATGGGAGACAATGAGCAGTTCTTC | TRBJ2-1 | TRBV5-1 | . | once
CASSVTVSNQPQHF | TGTGCCAGCAGTGTGACAGTGAGCAATCAGCCCCAGCATTTT | TRBJ1-5 | TRBV2 | . | .
CASSLSKGTGYYEQYF | TGTGCCAGCAGTTTATCAAAGGGGACCGGCTACTACGAGCAGTACTTC | TRBJ2-7 | TRBV27 | . | once
CASSEDRDRETSFYEQYF | TGTGCCAGCAGTGAGGACCGGGACAGGGAAACCTCTTTCTACGAGCAGTACTTC | TRBJ2-7 | TRBV6-1 | TRBD1 | .
CASRNFFTGNYGYTF | TGTGCCAGCAGAAACTTTTTTACAGGGAACTATGGCTACACCTTC | TRBJ1-2 | TRBV27 | . | once
CASSPGTSGTTDTQYF | TGTGCCAGCAGCCCAGGGACTAGCGGGACCACAGATACGCAGTATTTT | TRBJ2-3 | TRBV7-9 | TRBD2 | .
CATSSATGVNTEAFF | TGTGCCACCAGCAGTGCGACAGGGGTGAACACTGAAGCTTTCTTT | TRBJ1-1 | TRBV15 | TRBD1 | .
CASSSSENTGELFF | TGTGCCAGCAGCTCTTCAGAGAACACCGGGGAGCTGTTTTTT | TRBJ2-2 | TRBV11-2 | . | .
CASSQPVWNEQYF | TGTGCCAGCAGCCAACCTGTGTGGAACGAGCAGTACTTC | TRBJ2-7 | TRBV11-2 | . | few
CASSIVGGGSYEQYF | TGTGCCAGTAGTATAGTCGGGGGGGGGTCCTACGAGCAGTACTTC | TRBJ2-7 | TRBV19 | TRBD2 | .
CASRPNRTGSYSYNEQFF | TGTGCCAGCAGACCCAACAGAACAGGATCCTACTCCTACAATGAGCAGTTCTTC | TRBJ2-1 | TRBV27 | . | .